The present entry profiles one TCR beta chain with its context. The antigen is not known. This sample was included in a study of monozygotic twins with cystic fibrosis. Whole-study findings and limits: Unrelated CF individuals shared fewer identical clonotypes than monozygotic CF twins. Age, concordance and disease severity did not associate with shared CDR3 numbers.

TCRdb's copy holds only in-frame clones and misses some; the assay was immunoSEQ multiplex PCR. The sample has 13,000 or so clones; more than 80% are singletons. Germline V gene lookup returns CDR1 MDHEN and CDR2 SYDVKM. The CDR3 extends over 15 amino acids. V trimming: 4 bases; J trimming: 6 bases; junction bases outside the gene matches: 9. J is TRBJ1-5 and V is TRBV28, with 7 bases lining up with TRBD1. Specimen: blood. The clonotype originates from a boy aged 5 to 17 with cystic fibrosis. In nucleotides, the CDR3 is TGTGCCAGCAGTTCACCCGGGACAGTTGGTCAGCCCCAGCATTTT. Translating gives CASSSPGTVGQPQHF.